The present T cell receptor beta chain was sequenced within a study of T cells expressing NK-cell markers. As for the study in general: There were seven HCMV-seropositive donors and one seronegative donor among the eight sequenced. Overall study findings and caveats: Topping the CD3+CD56-NKG2C+ fraction as well were these clonotypes, in four donors. Roughly six of the donors carried dominant NKG2C+ clonotypes that took up 1.0-7.0% of their CD8+ T cells.

On this clonotype: Its target is not known.

TCRdb derives one entry per CDR3 protein from the 5' RACE reads, leaving out DNA. This sample contains about 550,000 distinct CDR3 sequences. Germline V gene sequence: CDR1 LGHNA, CDR2 YNFKEQ. The CDR3 is 15 residues long. This chain uses TRBV4-2 with TRBJ2-1; TCRdb designates TRBD1, a call that cannot be tested without DNA. The clonotype originates from a man younger than 35 in good health. Material: blood T cells: a sorted CD56 or NKG2C T cell subset, CD4+ or CD8+ T cells, or bulk PBMC T cells (not recorded which). The CDR3 sequence is CASSPVAGPLDEQFF.